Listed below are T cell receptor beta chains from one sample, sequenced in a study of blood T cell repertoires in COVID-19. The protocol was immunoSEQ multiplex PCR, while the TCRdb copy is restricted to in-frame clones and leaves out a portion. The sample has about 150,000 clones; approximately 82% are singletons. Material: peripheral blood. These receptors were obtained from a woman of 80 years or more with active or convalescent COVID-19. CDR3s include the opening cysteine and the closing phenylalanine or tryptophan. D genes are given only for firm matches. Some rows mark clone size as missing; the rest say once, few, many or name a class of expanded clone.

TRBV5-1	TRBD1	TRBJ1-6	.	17	CASSPGQGSSYNSPLHF	TGCGCCAGCAGCCCGGGACAGGGGAGCTCCTATAATTCACCCCTCCACTTT
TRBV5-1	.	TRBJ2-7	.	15	CASSLNSGSSYEQYF	TGCGCCAGCAGCTTGAATAGCGGTAGCTCCTACGAGCAGTACTTC
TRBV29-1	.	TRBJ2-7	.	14	CSVYNQGRNGEQYF	TGCAGCGTTTATAATCAAGGGAGGAATGGAGAGCAGTACTTC
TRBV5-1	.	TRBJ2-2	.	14	CASSWSALTGELFF	TGCGCCAGCAGCTGGAGCGCGCTCACCGGGGAGCTGTTTTTT
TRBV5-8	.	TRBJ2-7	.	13	CASSLQQGYEQYF	TGTGCCAGCAGCTTGCAGCAGGGCTACGAGCAGTACTTC
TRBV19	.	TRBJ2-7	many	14	CASKVAVNTYEQYF	TGTGCCAGTAAGGTAGCGGTAAACACCTACGAGCAGTACTTC
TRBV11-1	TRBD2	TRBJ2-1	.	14	CASSLSGIYNEQFF	TGTGCCAGCAGCCTTAGCGGGATTTACAATGAGCAGTTCTTC
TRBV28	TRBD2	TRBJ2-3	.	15	CASSFQRGPTDTQYF	TGTGCCAGCAGTTTTCAGCGGGGGCCAACAGATACGCAGTATTTT
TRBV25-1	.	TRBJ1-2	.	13	CASSPRGGSGYTF	TGTGCCAGCAGTCCCCGCGGGGGAAGTGGCTACACCTTC
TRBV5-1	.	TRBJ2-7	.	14	CASSLAGASNEQYF	TGCGCCAGCAGCTTGGCGGGAGCGTCCAACGAGCAGTACTTC
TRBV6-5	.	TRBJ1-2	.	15	CASSSRGARVYGYTF	TGTGCCAGCAGTTCCCGGGGGGCGCGAGTCTATGGCTACACCTTC
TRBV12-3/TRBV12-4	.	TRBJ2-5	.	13	CASSWGYQETQYF	TGTGCCAGCAGTTGGGGCTACCAAGAGACCCAGTACTTC
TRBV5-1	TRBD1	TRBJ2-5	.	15	CASSLVRQGQETQYF	TGCGCCAGCAGCTTGGTGCGACAGGGCCAAGAGACCCAGTACTTC
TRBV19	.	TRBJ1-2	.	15	CASSIGGGSLYGYTF	TGTGCCAGTAGTATAGGAGGGGGTTCTCTCTATGGCTACACCTTC
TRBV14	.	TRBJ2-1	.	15	CASSQRRPIYNEQFF	TGTGCCAGCAGCCAAAGGAGGCCAATCTACAATGAGCAGTTCTTC
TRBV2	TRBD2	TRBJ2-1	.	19	CASSLLSHRLAGVSNEQFF	TGTGCCAGCAGCCTTCTTTCTCACCGACTTGCGGGAGTTTCTAATGAGCAGTTCTTC
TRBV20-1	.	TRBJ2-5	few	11	CSARVIETQYF	TGCAGTGCTAGAGTCATAGAGACCCAGTACTTC
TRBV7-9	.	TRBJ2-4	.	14	CASSPEGAKNIQYF	TGTGCCAGCAGCCCTGAGGGAGCCAAAAACATTCAGTACTTC
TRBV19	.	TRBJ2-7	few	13	CASSIEESYEQYF	TGTGCCAGTAGTATAGAAGAGTCCTACGAGCAGTACTTC
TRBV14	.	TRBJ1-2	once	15	CASSPLGDGGYGYTF	TGTGCCAGCAGCCCCCTAGGGGACGGGGGCTATGGCTACACCTTC
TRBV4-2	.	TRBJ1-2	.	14	CASSQEAPNYGYTF	TGTGCCAGCAGCCAAGAGGCCCCTAACTATGGCTACACCTTC
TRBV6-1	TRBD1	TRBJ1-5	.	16	CASSDQPGQGNQPQHF	TGTGCCAGCAGTGACCAGCCGGGACAGGGGAATCAGCCCCAGCATTTT